These T cell receptor beta chains were read from a single sample in a study of blood T cell repertoires in COVID-19. The assay was immunoSEQ multiplex PCR, and TCRdb's table has in-frame clones only and misses some. The sample consists of more than 150,000 clones, nearly 80% of them appearing once. The sequenced material came from PBMCs or T cells enriched from blood (not recorded which). Every receptor here comes from a man in his sixties who had been exposed to COVID-19. Both conserved end residues are part of each CDR3.

J: TRBJ1-5
V: TRBV4-1
CDR3: CASSQQGVNQPQHF

J: TRBJ1-2
V: TRBV6-5
CDR3: CASRPGTGGLGYTF

J: TRBJ2-2
V: TRBV21-1
CDR3: CASSKEDWGPTSTGELFF

J: TRBJ2-2
V: TRBV9
CDR3: CASSLLAGWAGELFF

J: TRBJ2-1
V: TRBV28
CDR3: CASSGLAGVDEQFF

J: TRBJ2-7
V: TRBV5-1
CDR3: CASSFNWVGTSVSYEQYF

J: TRBJ1-6
V: TRBV9
CDR3: CASSIGLPPNSPLHF

J: TRBJ2-2
V: TRBV14
CDR3: CASSRFRAGGPGDGELFF

J: TRBJ1-6
V: TRBV27
CDR3: CASSSIVGQGSPLHF

J: TRBJ1-4
V: TRBV4-3
CDR3: CASSQETQGDAVEKLFF

J: TRBJ1-6
V: TRBV5-4
CDR3: CASSLDSLSYNSPLHF

J: TRBJ1-1
V: TRBV29-1
CDR3: CSVKRTVMNTEAFF

J: TRBJ1-4
V: TRBV5-4
CDR3: CASSLGTGVVEKLFF

J: TRBJ2-5
V: TRBV28
CDR3: CASSFTNQETQYF

J: TRBJ1-2
V: TRBV12-5
CDR3: CASGGLRGRPYGYTF

J: TRBJ2-3
V: TRBV24-1
CDR3: CATSDPGVTSGHTDTQYF

J: TRBJ1-2
V: TRBV11-3
CDR3: CASSTDGNGYGYTF

J: TRBJ1-5
V: TRBV5-1
CDR3: CASSAMGGSNQPQHF

J: TRBJ1-2
V: TRBV30
CDR3: CAWSVTGTGGGGYTF

J: TRBJ2-5
V: TRBV13
CDR3: CASSRPRETQYF

J: TRBJ2-3
V: TRBV3-1/TRBV3-2
CDR3: CASSQRGSGDTQYF

J: TRBJ2-5
V: TRBV9
CDR3: CASSARLGHGETQYF

J: TRBJ2-2
V: TRBV30
CDR3: CAWSVLVASGELFF

J: TRBJ1-4
V: TRBV7-9
CDR3: CASSPGGQGNNEKLFF

J: TRBJ2-6
V: TRBV27
CDR3: CASSHRTGFAGANVLTF

J: TRBJ1-5
V: TRBV5-8
CDR3: CASSPTGYSNQPQHF

J: TRBJ2-1
V: TRBV10-3
CDR3: CAISVRESNNEQFF

J: TRBJ2-7
V: TRBV2
CDR3: CASSRQSLSYEQYF

J: TRBJ1-2
V: TRBV27
CDR3: CASSSTGSGYTF

J: TRBJ2-5
V: TRBV29-1
CDR3: CSVGRRDQETQYF

J: TRBJ2-7
V: TRBV5-1
CDR3: CASTMQTSGSYEQYF

J: TRBJ2-2
V: TRBV29-1
CDR3: CSVDRPGKTGELFF

J: TRBJ1-2
V: TRBV19
CDR3: CASSIDLQGARPGYTF

J: TRBJ2-7
V: TRBV5-1
CDR3: CASSLGAGNEQYF

J: TRBJ2-3
V: TRBV19
CDR3: CASSIQGSTDTQYF

J: TRBJ1-2
V: TRBV7-9
CDR3: CASSLIGNYGYTF

J: TRBJ2-1
V: TRBV5-1
CDR3: CASSLMLAGNIYNEQFF

J: TRBJ1-6
V: TRBV12-3/TRBV12-4
CDR3: CASSFQGYSPLHF

J: TRBJ2-7
V: TRBV5-1
CDR3: CASSLVGRDSYEQYF

J: TRBJ2-6
V: TRBV5-6
CDR3: CASSLGLAGTGANVLTF

J: TRBJ2-3
V: TRBV19
CDR3: CASSLRTSGMTGTDTQYF

J: TRBJ2-7
V: TRBV29-1
CDR3: CSAVGGRGYEQYF

J: TRBJ1-1
V: TRBV18
CDR3: CASSQKTTGGYTEAFF

J: TRBJ2-3
V: TRBV4-1
CDR3: CASSLLGTDTQYF

J: TRBJ1-5
V: TRBV27
CDR3: CASSTDRGGQPQHF

J: TRBJ1-2
V: TRBV11-2
CDR3: CASSLDLDRPPKGYTF

J: TRBJ2-7
V: TRBV7-7
CDR3: CASSRGQGEPHEQYF

J: TRBJ1-1
V: TRBV7-2
CDR3: CASSLDRWNTEAFF

J: TRBJ2-4
V: TRBV28
CDR3: CASSPHPGYIQYF

J: TRBJ2-3
V: TRBV7-8
CDR3: CASSLAILAGDYFPSTDTQYF

J: TRBJ2-7
V: TRBV27
CDR3: CASSSPRGTAGSYEQYF

J: TRBJ2-7
V: TRBV30
CDR3: CAWSVLRAYEQYF

J: TRBJ2-1
V: TRBV4-1
CDR3: CASSLTSAGIYEQFF

J: TRBJ2-7
V: TRBV5-1
CDR3: CASSLLGGSSSYEQYF

J: TRBJ1-1
V: TRBV12-5
CDR3: CASGFGQGGSEAFF